The 22 T cell receptor beta chains in this list originate from one sample, sequenced in a study of blood T cell repertoires in COVID-19. Generated by immunoSEQ multiplex PCR, the TCRdb table keeps only in-frame clones and is missing some. The sample includes fewer than 100,000 clones, 70% to 85% of them seen just once. The sequenced material came from peripheral blood. The receptors stem from a woman between 45 and 65 years old with acute or convalescent COVID-19.

The chain has TRBV4-1 and TRBJ1-5, with unresolved D. The V gene lost 2 bases and the J gene lost 1 base, with 27 bases spanning the gap. CDR1 and CDR2 (germline): MGHRA, YSYEKL. The CDR3 extends over 21 amino acids. The CDR3 DNA sequence: TGCGCCAGCAGCCAACCCCTAGTTATTAACATCCCTGCCTCGAGCAATCAGCCCCAGCATTTT. Its protein is CASSQPLVINIPASSNQPQHF.

V and J are TRBV27 and TRBJ2-7, with 7 bases matching TRBD1. In germline, CDR1 is MNHEY, CDR2 SMNVEV (reference sequence). This CDR3 comprises 14 residues. V shed 2 bases and J 2 bases; nucleotides not matched to a gene: 3. The chain's CDR3 is CASSLRDRTYEQYF. The CDR3 nucleotides read TGTGCCAGCAGTTTACGGGACAGAACCTACGAGCAGTACTTC.

J is TRBJ2-2 and V is TRBV3-1 (or the pseudogene TRBV3-2); no clear D. The V gene's germline CDR1 is LGHDT and CDR2 YNNKEL (reference sequence). V lost 0 bases to trimming and J lost 6 bases, with 8 bases between them. The CDR3 totals 14 residues. The CDR3 protein is CASSQDLNPGELFF. As DNA, the CDR3 is TGTGCCAGCAGCCAAGATCTAAATCCCGGGGAGCTGTTTTTT.

J is TRBJ2-7 and V is TRBV27; the D gene is possibly TRBD2 (6 bases). There are 19 residues in the CDR3. Germline V gene sequence: CDR1 MNHEY, CDR2 SMNVEV (reference sequence). Deletions cut 7 bases from V and 2 bases from J, with 30 bases between. CDR3 protein: CASKLIRLTGLRKTYEQYF. The CDR3 DNA reads as TGTGCCAGCAAACTTATTCGACTGACGGGACTCCGAAAGACCTACGAGCAGTACTTC.

The chain combines TRBV10-3 with TRBJ2-7; TRBD1 matches 7 bases. In germline, CDR1 is ENHRY, CDR2 SYGVKD. V shed 7 bases, J shed 3 bases, and the junction held 6 bases outside the gene matches. The CDR3 has 13 amino acids. The CDR3 bases are TGTGCCATCACGCGGCAGGGGGACTACGAGCAGTACTTC. This translates into CAITRQGDYEQYF.

V usage is TRBV19 and J usage is TRBJ1-3; maybe TRBD1 (5 bases). Trimming took off 5 bases at V and 0 bases at J, with 11 bases between the two ends. Germline-derived CDR1 and CDR2 are LNHDA and SQIVND (reference sequence). CDR3 length: 15 amino acids. The CDR3 nucleotides are TGTGCCAGTAGTCCCCGACAGAGCTCTGGAAACACCATATATTTT. Protein: CASSPRQSSGNTIYF. The full variable domain, its missing parts supplied by reference TRBV19 and TRBJ1-3, is DGGITQSPKYLFRKEGQNVTLSCEQNLNHDAMYWYRQDPGQGLRLIYYSQIVNDFQKGDIAEGYSVSREKKESFPLTVTSAQKNPTAFYLCASSPRQSSGNTIYFGEGSWLTVV.

This rearrangement joins TRBV30 to TRBJ2-1; TRBD1 matches 8 bases. The germline CDR1 and CDR2 sequences are GTSNPN and SVGIG (reference sequence). The CDR3 has 15 amino acids. Losses at the gene ends were 1 base for V and 4 bases for J; bases not matched to a gene: 6. CDR3: CAWSAGGGIYNEQFF. The CDR3 coding sequence is TGTGCCTGGAGTGCAGGGGGCGGAATATACAATGAGCAGTTCTTC.

V gene TRBV7-2 combines with J gene TRBJ2-2, with 8 positions matching TRBD2. This CDR3 contains 15 residues. Germline-derived CDR1 and CDR2 are SGHTA and FQGNSA. With V trimmed by 1 base and J by 6 bases, 4 bases remained unmatched. This CDR3 is CASSLELAGAGELFF. The DNA of the CDR3 is TGTGCCAGCAGCTTAGAGCTAGCGGGCGCCGGGGAGCTGTTTTTT.

The chain links TRBV14 to TRBJ2-1; 8 nucleotides line up with TRBD2. The ends lost 5 bases at V and 3 bases at J; junction bases unmatched: 6. The CDR3 has 15 amino acids. Germline CDR1 SGHDN, CDR2 FVKESK. The CDR3 region is CASSERRGGYNEQFF. The CDR3 DNA follows: TGTGCCAGCAGCGAGAGACGGGGGGGCTACAATGAGCAGTTCTTC.

The V and J genes are TRBV18 and TRBJ2-5; tentative D call: TRBD2 (5 bases). The ends were cut back, 3 bases at V and 3 bases at J, with 8 bases in the middle. Germline CDR1 is KGHSH and CDR2 is LQKENI. This CDR3 is built from 13 residues. CDR3 bases: TGTGCCAGCTCACCCCGGCGGGAAGAGACCCAGTACTTC. This encodes CASSPRREETQYF.

This clone came up once. The J gene is TRBJ2-5, the V gene TRBV30, with 8 bases aligning to TRBD1. The CDR3 spans 14 residues. Trimming took 3 bases from V and 6 from J; bases not matched to a gene: 9. Germline loops: CDR1 GTSNPN, CDR2 SVGIG (reference sequence). CDR3 residues: CAWRTGEGEKTQYF. The CDR3 nucleotides are TGTGCCTGGAGGACAGGGGAAGGGGAAAAGACCCAGTACTTC.

J is TRBJ2-7 and V is TRBV9; D possibly corresponds to TRBD1 (6 bases). The CDR3 covers 18 residues. Trimming left V 4 bases short and J 5 bases short, with 28 bases between. Germline V gene lookup returns CDR1 SGDLS and CDR2 YYNGEE. The CDR3 DNA reads TGTGCCAGCAGCATACGGAACACCCAGGGGACCTTCCGCCACGAGCAGTACTTC. This translates into CASSIRNTQGTFRHEQYF.

In this sample, this clone turned up a few times. The rearrangement uses TRBV2 and TRBJ2-1; 10 positions agree with TRBD2. The germline V gene has CDR1 SNHLY and CDR2 FYNNEI. V was pared by 7 bases and J by 8 bases, with 11 bases of the junction left unmatched. The CDR3 extends over 15 amino acids. The CDR3, as DNA: TGTGCCAGCACCCGAGCGGGAGGGCCTCGGGATGAGCAGTTCTTC. Translated: CASTRAGGPRDEQFF.

This chain connects TRBV6-2 or TRBV6-3 to TRBJ1-6; D unresolved. Trimming took 5 bases from V and 5 from J, leaving 10 bases between them. The CDR3 is made up of 14 amino acids. The germline gives CDR1 MNHEY, CDR2 SVGEGT. The DNA of the CDR3 is TGTGCCAGCAGTGGGGTAGCGGATAATTCACCCCTCCACTTT. Protein sequence: CASSGVADNSPLHF.

This chain joins TRBV10-3 and TRBJ2-2, with a weak D call TRBD1 (6 bases). Trimming took 8 bases from V and 1 from J, leaving 17 bases between them. The CDR3 loop spans 16 amino acids. Germline loops: CDR1 ENHRY, CDR2 SYGVKD. The CDR3 is CAIAPRAGENTGELFF. The CDR3, as DNA: TGTGCCATCGCTCCGAGGGCAGGGGAGAACACCGGGGAGCTGTTTTTT.

This clone was detected only once. CDR3 DNA sequence: TGTGCCAGCAGCTTTAGGGGGTTTTACGAGCAGTACTTC. Protein sequence: CASSFRGFYEQYF. The chain joins TRBV7-2 to TRBJ2-7, with D possibly TRBD1 on 6 matching bases. In germline, CDR1 is SGHTA, CDR2 FQGNSA. Trimming took 3 bases from V and 4 from J, leaving 10 bases between them. The CDR3 has 13 amino acids.

This clone was detected a few times. The rearrangement joins TRBV5-1 to TRBJ2-7, with TRBD2 matching 7 bases. The length of the CDR3 is 15 residues. With 7 bases clipped from V and 0 bases from J, the junction kept 10 bases outside the gene matches. CDR1 is SGHRS and CDR2 is YFSETQ in the germline V gene. CDR3 sequence: CASGQAGVGSYEQYF. DNA of the CDR3: TGCGCCAGCGGCCAGGCGGGAGTCGGCTCCTACGAGCAGTACTTC.

This chain joins TRBV19 and TRBJ2-3; 9 bases match TRBD2. The junction had 6 bases not matched to a gene; V was cut back by 6 bases and J by 2 bases. The CDR3 is 15 amino acids. CDR1 LNHDA and CDR2 SQIVND come from the germline V gene (reference sequence). The CDR3 spells CASSRLAALTDTQYF. The CDR3 region has the DNA TGTGCCAGTAGCCGACTAGCGGCCCTCACAGATACGCAGTATTTT.

The gene calls are TRBV18 and TRBJ1-1; TRBD1 is a possible D gene (6 bases). V lost 7 bases, J lost 5 bases, and 17 bases lay in between. The CDR3 has 14 residues. Germline V gives CDR1 KGHSH, CDR2 LQKENI. The CDR3 loop reads CASFSAGGRTEAFF. The DNA for the CDR3 is TGTGCCAGCTTCAGCGCGGGGGGCAGGACTGAAGCTTTCTTT.

The CDR3 DNA follows: TGTGCCAGCAGGGGGGGGGATTGGTATGGCTACACCTTC. Protein sequence: CASRGGDWYGYTF. This chain connects TRBV6-5 to TRBJ1-2; TRBD1 is a possible D gene (5 bases). V was cut by 6 bases and J by 5 bases, with 13 bases left in between. CDR3 length: 13 residues. Looked up from germline, CDR1 is MNHEY and CDR2 is SVGAGI.

This sequence joins TRBV4-3 and TRBJ2-7; 10 bases match TRBD1. J lost 6 bases, V lost 0 bases, and 8 bases had no gene match. Germline values: CDR1 LGHNA, CDR2 YSLEER. This CDR3 is 16 amino acids long. The CDR3, as DNA: TGCGCCAGCAGCCAAGATGAAGGGACAGGGGTCGGCGAGCAGTACTTC. Translated, it gives CASSQDEGTGVGEQYF.

The chain combines TRBV5-5 with TRBJ1-2; possibly TRBD1 for D (5 bases). V was shortened by 5 bases and J by 1 base, with 18 bases between the two germline ends. This CDR3 is 16 amino acids long. Germline V gene sequence: CDR1 SGHKS, CDR2 YYEKEE (reference sequence). CDR3 region: CASSRAGTGFNYGYTF. The CDR3 DNA sequence: TGTGCCAGCAGTAGGGCCGGGACTGGCTTTAACTATGGCTACACCTTC. Full variable domain (outside the CDR3, taken from reference TRBV5-5 and TRBJ1-2): DAGVTQSPTHLIKTRGQQVTLRCSPISGHKSVSWYQQVLGQGPQFIFQYYEKEERGRGNFPDRFSARQFPNYSSELNVNALLLGDSALYLCASSRAGTGFNYGYTFGSGTRLTVV.